This T cell receptor (beta chain) was recorded in a study of liver allograft versus peripheral blood T cells. Study at large: Repertoires from peripheral blood of liver transplant recipients were compared with those inside their transplanted livers. Study outcomes and limitations: In liver allografts, T cell receptor repertoires reportedly differed from the repertoires found in peripheral blood.

About this clonotype: Its antigen is not known.

A single record per CDR3 protein comes from TCRdb applying MiXCR to the reads. The data contain 14,000 or so distinct CDR3 sequences, roughly 20% of them seen just once; the ten biggest clones take up about 6%. The CDR3 runs to 13 residues. Looked up from germline, CDR1 is DFQATT and CDR2 is SNEGSKA (reference sequence). V was pared by 5 bases and J by 5 bases, with 15 bases between. The genes are TRBV20-1 and TRBJ1-1, with D possibly matching TRBD1 (5 bases). This receptor was taken from a human patient who had a liver transplant. Some T cells here may be from the graft donor. CDR3 amino acids: CSADGPRGTEAFF. CDR3 nucleotide sequence: TGCAGTGCTGACGGGCCGAGGGGAACTGAAGCTTTCTTT.